The 25 T cell receptor beta chains in this list originate from one sample, sequenced in a study of beta chain features in type 1 diabetes. The study's findings and limits: The study found moderately but significantly shorter TCRB CDR3s in all four CD4+ subsets of Type 1 diabetes patients.

No antigen has been assigned to these receptors. The investigators reverse transcribed all of the isolated RNA, so they sequenced expressed TCRB transcripts. The table came from immunoSEQ multiplex PCR; TCRdb's copy has only in-frame clones and leaves some out. The table lists 93,000 or so clones, approximately 30% of them singletons. Sequenced sample: central memory CD4+ T cells from blood. All receptors come from a woman younger than 35 with type 1 diabetes.

This clone was counted between two and nine times. The chain combines TRBV5-1 with TRBJ2-1; 11 nucleotides line up with TRBD2. This CDR3 is built from 17 residues. With 4 bases clipped from V and 2 bases from J, the junction kept 8 bases outside the gene matches. In germline, CDR1 is SGHRS, CDR2 YFSETQ. CDR3 sequence (DNA): TGCGCCAGCAGCCAAGGACTAGCGGGTGCCCCCTACAATGAGCAGTTCTTC. This translates into CASSQGLAGAPYNEQFF.

Many counts were recorded for this clone. The chain joins TRBV29-1 to TRBJ2-6; maybe TRBD1 (6 bases). Germline CDR1 and CDR2: SQVTM and ANQGSEA. V was cut by 8 bases and J by 0 bases, with 14 bases left in between. The CDR3 has 15 residues. The CDR3 protein is CSFRDNLSGANVLTF. CDR3 nucleotides: TGCAGCTTCAGGGACAACCTCTCTGGGGCCAACGTCCTGACTTTC.

The chain combines TRBV7-2 with TRBJ1-1; 8 nucleotides match TRBD1. Trimming took 5 bases from V and 4 from J; bases not matched to a gene: 6. The germline V gene has CDR1 SGHTA and CDR2 FQGNSA. CDR3 length: 14 amino acids. For the CDR3, the DNA is TGTGCCAGCAGCCAAGGACAGGGTGTCACTGAAGCTTTCTTT. Encoded protein: CASSQGQGVTEAFF.

The sample holds one count of this clone. The chain couples TRBV7-9 to TRBJ2-5, with 9 bases fitting TRBD1. There are 14 residues in the CDR3. Unmatched junction bases numbered 4, after V lost 5 bases and J lost 3 bases. The germline gives CDR1 SEHNR, CDR2 FQNEAQ (reference sequence). CDR3 bases: TGTGCCAGCAGCCGGGGACAGGGAAAAGAGACCCAGTACTTC. This translates into CASSRGQGKETQYF.

This clone was found a few times. This sequence joins TRBV27 and TRBJ2-1, with a weak D call TRBD2 (6 bases). Germline V gives CDR1 MNHEY, CDR2 SMNVEV (reference sequence). V shed 2 bases and J shed 7 bases, with 15 bases lying between them. The CDR3 totals 15 residues. For the CDR3, the DNA is TGTGCCAGCAGTTTACCCTCCACGGGGGTTAATGAGCAGTTCTTC. Encoded protein: CASSLPSTGVNEQFF.

CDR3: CASSNGKTGEQYF. The CDR3 nucleotides read TGTGCCAGCAGCAACGGGAAAACGGGCGAGCAGTACTTC. The chain recombines TRBV7-3 with TRBJ2-7, with D maybe TRBD2 (5 bases). Looked up from germline, CDR1 is SGHTA and CDR2 is FQGTGA. This CDR3 has 13 residues. Trimming left V 5 bases short and J 6 bases short, with 14 bases between.

The rearrangement links TRBV19 to TRBJ1-5; D gene ambiguous. The CDR3 is 13 amino acids. The germline V and J ends were trimmed by 4 bases and 13 bases, with 17 bases remaining between them. Germline V gene sequence: CDR1 LNHDA, CDR2 SQIVND (reference sequence). The CDR3 reads CASSTTFKRAQHF. The CDR3 DNA reads as TGTGCCAGTAGTACCACTTTTAAAAGAGCTCAGCATTTT.

This CDR3 reads CASSSRAGGSVEAFF. The CDR3 bases are TGTGCCAGCAGCTCCCGCGCAGGGGGCTCAGTTGAAGCTTTCTTT. The chain has TRBV7-3 and TRBJ1-1; 8 nucleotides line up with TRBD1. Trimming cost V 4 bases and J 7 bases; bases outside gene matches: 11. The CDR3 is 15 residues long. The V gene's germline CDR1 is SGHTA and CDR2 FQGTGA.

The chain carries TRBV10-3 and TRBJ1-2, with unresolved D. Per germline, CDR1 ENHRY and CDR2 SYGVKD. The CDR3 totals 13 residues. V was pared by 0 bases and J by 10 bases, with 12 bases between. This CDR3 reads CAISESVSQDYTF. Here the CDR3 DNA reads TGTGCCATCAGTGAGTCAGTCTCCCAGGACTACACCTTC.

CDR3: CASSVGLPTSEQYF. DNA for the CDR3: TGTGCCAGCAGTGTAGGACTCCCGACGTCCGAGCAGTACTTC. The chain is built from TRBV25-1 and TRBJ2-7; possible D gene TRBD2, 5 bases. The CDR3 has 14 amino acids. V lost 4 bases and J 6 bases, leaving 16 bases between the germline ends. Looked up from germline, CDR1 is MGHDK and CDR2 is SYGVNS.

V gene TRBV10-1 combines with J gene TRBJ2-3; 7 bases are shared with TRBD1. Germline V gene data show CDR1 as WNHNN and CDR2 as SYGVQD (reference sequence). V dropped 5 bases and J dropped 5; count of bases not matched to a gene: 10. The CDR3 totals 15 residues. DNA of the CDR3: TGCGCCAGCAGTAAACTCGACAGGGATGGAGATACGCAGTATTTT. Amino acid sequence: CASSKLDRDGDTQYF.

This clone was counted a few times. J is TRBJ2-2 and V is TRBV28; possibly TRBD2 for D (7 bases). The CDR3 contains 15 residues. V dropped 8 bases and J dropped 3 bases, with 16 bases sitting between them. Germline CDR1 is MDHEN and CDR2 is SYDVKM. CDR3 residues: CASGKGGRYTGELFF. The CDR3, as DNA: TGTGCCAGCGGCAAGGGGGGGCGGTACACCGGGGAGCTGTTTTTT.

Here the CDR3 DNA reads TGTGCCAGCAGCTACAGGGGGCGCGATGAGCAGTTCTTC. Its translation: CASSYRGRDEQFF. V usage is TRBV7-8 and J usage is TRBJ2-1, with 9 bases matching TRBD1. V shed 4 bases and J 8 bases; nucleotides not matched to a gene: 3. Germline CDR1 is SGHVS and CDR2 is FQNEAQ. CDR3 length equals 13 residues.

The gene calls are TRBV29-1 and TRBJ2-3; weak D call: TRBD2 (5 bases). The CDR3 contains 14 residues. The ends were cut back, 5 bases at V and 4 bases at J, with 16 bases in the middle. Germline V gives CDR1 SQVTM, CDR2 ANQGSEA. The CDR3 sequence: CSVLHPLRADTQYF. In DNA form, the CDR3 reads TGCAGCGTTTTGCATCCCCTGAGGGCAGATACGCAGTATTTT.

The V and J genes are TRBV18 and TRBJ1-1, with D perhaps TRBD1 (6 bases). Looked up from germline, CDR1 is KGHSH and CDR2 is LQKENI. V shed 8 bases and J shed 0 bases, with 16 bases lying between them. CDR3 size: 15 residues. The CDR3 is CASTTGPSMNTEAFF. In nucleotides, the CDR3 is TGTGCCAGCACGACAGGTCCCTCCATGAACACTGAAGCTTTCTTT.

The chain recombines TRBV19 with TRBJ2-1; TRBD1 is a possible D gene (5 bases). The CDR3 is 16 residues long. Germline V gene sequence: CDR1 LNHDA, CDR2 SQIVND (reference sequence). The V end was cut by 4 bases, the J end by 5 bases, with 18 bases between. The chain's CDR3 is CASSTSALRQHNEQFF. CDR3 DNA: TGTGCCAGTAGTACCTCTGCCCTAAGACAGCACAATGAGCAGTTCTTC. The full variable domain, rest sourced from reference TRBV19 and TRBJ2-1, is DGGITQSPKYLFRKEGQNVTLSCEQNLNHDAMYWYRQDPGQGLRLIYYSQIVNDFQKGDIAEGYSVSREKKESFPLTVTSAQKNPTAFYLCASSTSALRQHNEQFFGPGTRLTVL.

This clone appeared a few times. The V gene is TRBV5-1, the J gene TRBJ2-2; D is possibly TRBD2 (5 bases). V shed 0 bases and J shed 4 bases, with 10 bases lying between them. The CDR3 length is 15 residues. CDR1 is SGHRS and CDR2 is YFSETQ in the germline V gene. The CDR3 sequence is CASSLVAGGTGELFF. For the CDR3, the DNA is TGCGCCAGCAGCTTGGTGGCAGGAGGCACCGGGGAGCTGTTTTTT.

The CDR3 spells CASSRGTGGYDQPQHF. CDR3 nucleotide sequence: TGTGCCAGCAGCCGAGGGACAGGGGGATATGATCAGCCCCAGCATTTT. The chain joins TRBV7-8 to TRBJ1-5; 11 bases align to TRBD1. Trimming took 5 bases from V and 5 from J; bases not matched to a gene: 8. This CDR3 has 16 amino acids. Germline V gives CDR1 SGHVS, CDR2 FQNEAQ.

This clone was counted between two and nine times. The chain combines TRBV7-9 with TRBJ1-2, with TRBD1 as a possible D gene (5 bases). The CDR3 has 13 residues. Trimming stripped 5 bases from V and 4 bases from J, with 11 bases between. CDR1 and CDR2 from the germline V gene are SEHNR and FQNEAQ (reference sequence). This chain's CDR3 is CASSVRDFYGYTF. As DNA, the CDR3 is TGTGCCAGCAGCGTCCGGGACTTCTATGGCTACACCTTC.

This chain connects TRBV4-2 to TRBJ1-2; unclear D gene. Germline CDR1 and CDR2: LGHNA and YNFKEQ. The CDR3 spans 16 residues. Trimming removed 3 bases at V and 2 bases at J, with 16 bases between. The CDR3 loop reads CASSQEEGRANYGYTF. The DNA for the CDR3 is TGTGCCAGCAGCCAGGAAGAAGGGAGGGCGAACTATGGCTACACCTTC.

CDR3 in DNA: TGTGCCAGTTTCCCCGGGACAGGGGAAACCTACGAGCAGTACTTC. It codes for CASFPGTGETYEQYF. The chain combines TRBV28 with TRBJ2-7, with 10 bases identical to TRBD1. The trim removed 9 bases at V and 2 bases at J, leaving 10 bases unmatched. The CDR3 has 15 amino acids. CDR1 and CDR2 (germline): MDHEN, SYDVKM.

A note on this clone: Germline is not matched at one junction end, which may reflect a read error. Additional DNA sequences in this sample encode the identical CDR3. The V call is TRBV5-4, the J call TRBJ2-2, with a tentative D call TRBD2 (5 bases). CDR1 and CDR2 (germline): SGHNT, YYREEE (reference sequence). The CDR3 totals 17 residues. The CDR3 loop is CASSQESGPDRAGELFF. The CDR3 coding sequence is TGCGCCAGCAGCCAAGAAAGCGGCCCGGACCGCGCCGGGGAGCTGTTTTTT. Combining the CDR3 with reference TRBV5-4 and TRBJ2-2 gives the whole variable domain ETGVTQSPTHLIKTRGQQVTLRCSSQSGHNTVSWYQQALGQGPQFIFQYYREEENGRGNFPPRFSGLQFPNYSSELNVNALELDDSALYLCASSQESGPDRAGELFFGEGSRLTVL.

This clone was recorded a few times. J is TRBJ2-3 and V is TRBV5-1, with D uncertain. Germline CDR1 SGHRS, CDR2 YFSETQ. The CDR3 length is 14 residues. Trimming stripped 0 bases from V and 4 bases from J, with 9 bases between. The CDR3 DNA reads TGCGCCAGCAGCTTGGCGGGTCGTTCAGATACGCAGTATTTT. It encodes CASSLAGRSDTQYF.

V and J are TRBV5-8 and TRBJ2-3, with D possibly TRBD1 on 6 matching bases. Germline values: CDR1 SGHTS, CDR2 YDEGEE. This CDR3 has 15 residues. The V end was cut by 2 bases, the J end by 0 bases, with 10 bases between. The CDR3 here is CASSFQGLSTDTQYF. DNA for the CDR3: TGTGCCAGCAGCTTTCAGGGGCTGAGCACAGATACGCAGTATTTT.

The chain is built from TRBV5-6 and TRBJ2-1, with D perhaps TRBD1 (5 bases). V lost 4 bases, J lost 10 bases, and 12 bases lay in between. This CDR3 comprises 12 residues. Germline assignment: CDR1 SGHDT and CDR2 YYEEEE. The CDR3 sequence is CASSRVPGEQFF. CDR3 nucleotides: TGTGCCAGCAGCAGGGTGCCAGGGGAGCAGTTCTTC. The full variable domain, rest sourced from reference TRBV5-6 and TRBJ2-1, is DAGVTQSPTHLIKTRGQQVTLRCSPKSGHDTVSWYQQALGQGPQFIFQYYEEEERQRGNFPDRFSGHQFPNYSSELNVNALLLGDSALYLCASSRVPGEQFFGPGTRLTVL.